This T cell receptor beta chain was observed in a study of cytomegalovirus exposure and HLA in healthy donors. General observations from the study: The authors judged a highly shared variant cluster likely a sequencing artifact.

Germline V lookup: CDR1 ENHRY, CDR2 SYGVKD. The CDR3 runs to 14 residues. The primer mix had 60 Vbeta and 13 Jbeta primers. TCRdb's table, derived via immunoSEQ multiplex PCR, lists solely in-frame clones and lacks some. This sample has some 120,000 clones; about 80% occur once, and the top ten carry 2.5% to 3%. As to this clone: The antigen is unknown.

V is TRBV10-3 and J is TRBJ2-5; 7 bases are shared with TRBD2. The tail of the sequence fits TRBJ2-7 better, so the J call may be wrong. The clonotype originates from a man younger than 40 in good health and CMV-seronegative. The sample consisted of PBMCs. This CDR3 reads CAISEPRDYYEQYF. The CDR3 DNA sequence: TGTGCCATCAGTGAGCCCCGGGACTACTACGAGCAGTACTTC.